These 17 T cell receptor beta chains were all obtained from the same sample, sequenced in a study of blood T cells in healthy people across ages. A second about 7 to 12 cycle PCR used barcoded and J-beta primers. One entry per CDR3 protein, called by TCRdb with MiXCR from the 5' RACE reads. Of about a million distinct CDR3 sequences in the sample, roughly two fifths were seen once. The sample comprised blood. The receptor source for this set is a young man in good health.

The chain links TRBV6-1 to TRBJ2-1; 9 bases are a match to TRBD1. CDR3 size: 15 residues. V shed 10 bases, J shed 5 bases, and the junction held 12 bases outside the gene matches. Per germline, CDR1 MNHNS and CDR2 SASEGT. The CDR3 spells CAIPKSGTGNNEQFF. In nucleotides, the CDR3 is TGTGCCATCCCAAAGTCCGGGACAGGGAACAATGAGCAGTTCTTC.

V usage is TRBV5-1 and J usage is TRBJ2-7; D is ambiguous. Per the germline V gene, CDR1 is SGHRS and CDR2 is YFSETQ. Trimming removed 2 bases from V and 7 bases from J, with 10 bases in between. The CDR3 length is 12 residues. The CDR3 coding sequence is TGCGCCAGCAGCTTCGGCCACGATGAGCAGTACTTC. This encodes CASSFGHDEQYF. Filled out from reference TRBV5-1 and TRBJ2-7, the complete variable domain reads KAGVTQTPRYLIKTRGQQVTLSCSPISGHRSVSWYQQTPGQGLQFLFEYFSETQRNKGNFPGRFSGRQFSNSRSEMNVSTLELGDSALYLCASSFGHDEQYFGPGTRLTVT.

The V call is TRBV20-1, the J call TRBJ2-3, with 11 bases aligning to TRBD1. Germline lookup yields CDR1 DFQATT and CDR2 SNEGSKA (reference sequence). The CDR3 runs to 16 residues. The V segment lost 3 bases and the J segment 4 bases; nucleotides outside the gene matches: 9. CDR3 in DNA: TGCAGTGCTAGGAAACACGGGACAGGGGGGCCAGATACGCAGTATTTT. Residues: CSARKHGTGGPDTQYF.

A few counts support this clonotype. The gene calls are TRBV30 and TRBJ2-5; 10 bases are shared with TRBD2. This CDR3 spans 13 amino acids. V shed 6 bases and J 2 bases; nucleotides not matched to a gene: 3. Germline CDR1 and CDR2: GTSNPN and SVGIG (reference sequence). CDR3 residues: CACKRGGQETQYF. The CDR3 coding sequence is TGTGCCTGTAAGCGGGGGGGTCAAGAGACCCAGTACTTC.

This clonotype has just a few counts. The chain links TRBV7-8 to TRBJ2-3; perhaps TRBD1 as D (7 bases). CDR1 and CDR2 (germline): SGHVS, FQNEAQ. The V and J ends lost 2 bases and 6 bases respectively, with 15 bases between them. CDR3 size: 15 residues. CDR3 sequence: CASSLKGRGADTQYF. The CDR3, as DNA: TGTGCCAGCAGCTTAAAGGGCAGGGGGGCCGATACGCAGTATTTT.

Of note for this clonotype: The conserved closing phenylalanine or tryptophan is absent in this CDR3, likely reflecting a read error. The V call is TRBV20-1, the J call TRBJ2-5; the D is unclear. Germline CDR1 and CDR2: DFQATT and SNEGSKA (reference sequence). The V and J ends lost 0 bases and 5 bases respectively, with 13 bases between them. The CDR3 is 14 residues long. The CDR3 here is CSARDGHPKETQYL. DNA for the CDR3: TGCAGTGCTAGAGATGGTCATCCGAAGGAGACCCAGTACTTA.

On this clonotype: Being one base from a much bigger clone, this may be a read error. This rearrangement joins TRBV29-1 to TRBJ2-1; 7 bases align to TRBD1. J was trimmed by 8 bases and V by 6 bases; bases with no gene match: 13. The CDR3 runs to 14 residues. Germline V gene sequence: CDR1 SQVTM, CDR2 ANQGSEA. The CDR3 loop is CSVWFPKQGYEQFF. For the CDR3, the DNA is TGCAGCGTCTGGTTCCCGAAACAGGGGTATGAGCAGTTCTTC.

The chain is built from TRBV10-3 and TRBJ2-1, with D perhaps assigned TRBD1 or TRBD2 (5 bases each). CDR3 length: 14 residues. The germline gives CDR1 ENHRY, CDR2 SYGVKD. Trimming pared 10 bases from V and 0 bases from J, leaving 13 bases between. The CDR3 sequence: CATARGSSYNEQFF. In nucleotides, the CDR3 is TGTGCCACAGCGAGGGGTAGCTCCTACAATGAGCAGTTCTTC.

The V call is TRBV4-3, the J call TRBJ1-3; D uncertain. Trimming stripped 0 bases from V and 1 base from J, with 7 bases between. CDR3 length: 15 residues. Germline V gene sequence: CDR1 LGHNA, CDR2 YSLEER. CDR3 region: CASSQDSPSGNTIYF. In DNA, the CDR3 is TGCGCCAGCAGCCAAGACAGTCCGTCTGGAAACACCATATATTTT.

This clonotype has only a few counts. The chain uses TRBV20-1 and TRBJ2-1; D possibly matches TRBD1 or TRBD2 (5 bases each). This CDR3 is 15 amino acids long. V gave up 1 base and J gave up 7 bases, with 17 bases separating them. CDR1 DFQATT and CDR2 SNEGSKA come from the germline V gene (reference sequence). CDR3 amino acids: CSARAFRETKNEQFF. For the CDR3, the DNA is TGCAGTGCTAGAGCTTTCAGGGAGACTAAAAATGAGCAGTTCTTC.

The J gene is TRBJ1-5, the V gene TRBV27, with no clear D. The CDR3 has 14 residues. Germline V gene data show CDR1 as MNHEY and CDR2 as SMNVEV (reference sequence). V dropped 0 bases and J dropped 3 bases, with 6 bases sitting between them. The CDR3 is CASSLSRNNQPQHF. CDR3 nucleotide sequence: TGTGCCAGCAGTTTATCCAGGAACAATCAGCCCCAGCATTTT.

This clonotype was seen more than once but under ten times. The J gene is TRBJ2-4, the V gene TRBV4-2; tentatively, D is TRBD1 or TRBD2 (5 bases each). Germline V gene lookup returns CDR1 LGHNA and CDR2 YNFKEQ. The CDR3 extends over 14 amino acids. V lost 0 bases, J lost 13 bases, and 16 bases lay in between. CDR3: CASSQDFGAREQYF. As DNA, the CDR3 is TGTGCCAGCAGCCAAGATTTCGGGGCTAGGGAGCAGTACTTC.

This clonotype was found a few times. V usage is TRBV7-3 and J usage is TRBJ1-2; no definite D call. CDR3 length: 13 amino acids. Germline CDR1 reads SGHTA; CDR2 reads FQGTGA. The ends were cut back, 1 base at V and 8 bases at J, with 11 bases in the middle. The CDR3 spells CASSLKFGKGYTF. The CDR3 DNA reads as TGTGCCAGCAGCTTAAAATTTGGGAAAGGCTACACCTTC.

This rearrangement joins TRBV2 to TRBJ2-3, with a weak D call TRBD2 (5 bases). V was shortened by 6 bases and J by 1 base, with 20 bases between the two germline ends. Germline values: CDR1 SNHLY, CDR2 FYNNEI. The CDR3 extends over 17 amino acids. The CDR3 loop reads CASSHPGWKQRTDTQYF. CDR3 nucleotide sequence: TGTGCCAGCAGCCACCCGGGATGGAAACAGCGCACAGATACGCAGTATTTT. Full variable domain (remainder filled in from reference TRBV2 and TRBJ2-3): EPEVTQTPSHQVTQMGQEVILRCVPISNHLYFYWYRQILGQKVEFLVSFYNNEISEKSEIFDDQFSVERPDGSNFTLKIRSTKLEDSAMYFCASSHPGWKQRTDTQYFGPGTRLTVL.

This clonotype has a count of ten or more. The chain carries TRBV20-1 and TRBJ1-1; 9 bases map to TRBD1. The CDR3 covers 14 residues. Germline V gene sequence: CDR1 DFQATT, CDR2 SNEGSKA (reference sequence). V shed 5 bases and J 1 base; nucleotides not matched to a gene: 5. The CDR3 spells CSAPATGGNTEAFF. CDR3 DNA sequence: TGCAGTGCTCCAGCGACAGGGGGGAACACTGAAGCTTTCTTT.

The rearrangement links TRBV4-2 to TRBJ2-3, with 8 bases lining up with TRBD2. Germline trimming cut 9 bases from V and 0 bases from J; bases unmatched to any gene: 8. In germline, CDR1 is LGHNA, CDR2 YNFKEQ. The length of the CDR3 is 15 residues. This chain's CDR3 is CASLSSGWSTDTQYF. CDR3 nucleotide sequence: TGTGCCAGTCTTTCTAGCGGGTGGAGCACAGATACGCAGTATTTT.

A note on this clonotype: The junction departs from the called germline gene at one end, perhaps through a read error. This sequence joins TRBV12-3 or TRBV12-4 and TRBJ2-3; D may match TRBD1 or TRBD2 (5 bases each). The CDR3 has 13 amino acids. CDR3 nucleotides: TGTGCCATTCGGGGTCATAGCACAGGTACGCAGTATTTT. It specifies CAIRGHSTGTQYF.